A single sample is the source of the 31 T cell receptor beta chains below, sequenced in a study of long-term antiretroviral therapy in people with HIV. At the survey level, the v3.0 immunoSEQ assay was run. The method was immunoSEQ multiplex PCR; TCRdb's version includes in-frame clones alone and lacks a portion of them. Of approximately 20,000 clones in the sample, around 69% are singletons; the top ten hold over 9%. The starting material was unsorted PBMCs, obtained around 1.7 years before starting antiretroviral therapy. The source of these receptors is a woman in her forties with HIV.

This CDR3 is CASSLAALSNTEAFF. The DNA of the CDR3 is TGCGCCAGCAGCTTGGCGGCCTTATCGAACACTGAAGCTTTCTTT. The V and J genes are TRBV5-1 and TRBJ1-1; D is ambiguous. Trimming pared 0 bases from V and 1 base from J, leaving 10 bases between. CDR1 is SGHRS and CDR2 is YFSETQ in the germline V gene. The length of the CDR3 is 15 residues.

This chain links TRBV5-6 with TRBJ2-1, with 9 nucleotides matching TRBD1. Losses at the gene ends were 4 bases for V and 8 bases for J; bases not matched to a gene: 7. The CDR3 consists of 14 residues. Per the germline V gene, CDR1 is SGHDT and CDR2 is YYEEEE. The CDR3 DNA reads as TGTGCCAGCAGCGAGGACAGGGGTCTGGATGAGCAGTTCTTC. It is translated as CASSEDRGLDEQFF.

The rearrangement uses TRBV7-9 and TRBJ2-3, with D perhaps TRBD1 or TRBD2 (5 bases each). This CDR3 has 15 residues. V was cut by 4 bases and J by 4 bases, with 15 bases left in between. CDR1 and CDR2 (germline): SEHNR, FQNEAQ (reference sequence). The CDR3 region is CASSSPGPRSDTQYF. The CDR3 DNA reads TGTGCCAGCAGCTCCCCGGGACCACGGTCAGATACGCAGTATTTT.

The genes are TRBV11-2 and TRBJ1-1; 8 nucleotides align to TRBD1. Looked up from germline, CDR1 is SGHAT and CDR2 is FQNNGV. V trimming: 5 bases; J trimming: 0 bases; junction bases outside the gene matches: 8. The CDR3 runs 16 residues. CDR3 sequence reads: CASSPRTGLLNTEAFF. CDR3 DNA sequence: TGTGCCAGCAGCCCGCGGACAGGGCTGTTGAACACTGAAGCTTTCTTT. The variable domain in full, completed from reference TRBV11-2 and TRBJ1-1, reads EAGVAQSPRYKIIEKRQSVAFWCNPISGHATLYWYQQILGQGPKLLIQFQNNGVVDDSQLPKDRFSAERLKGVDSTLKIQPAKLEDSAVYLCASSPRTGLLNTEAFFGQGTRLTVV.

This chain links TRBV10-1 with TRBJ2-7; 10 bases are a match to TRBD2. The CDR3 loop spans 16 amino acids. The J segment lost 2 bases and the V segment lost 6 bases, leaving 10 bases of the junction unmatched. The V gene's germline CDR1 is WNHNN and CDR2 SYGVQD (reference sequence). This chain's CDR3 is CASSHGLAGETYEQYF. The CDR3 DNA reads as TGCGCCAGCAGCCACGGGCTAGCGGGGGAAACCTACGAGCAGTACTTC.

The chain recombines TRBV2 with TRBJ1-5, with D possibly matching TRBD1 (5 bases). The germline gives CDR1 SNHLY, CDR2 FYNNEI. V lost 1 base to trimming and J lost 2 bases, with 6 bases between them. The CDR3 totals 14 residues. Here the CDR3 reads CASSEGGGNQPQHF. As DNA, the CDR3 is TGTGCCAGCAGTGAAGGGGGGGGCAATCAGCCCCAGCATTTT.

The genes are TRBV11-3 and TRBJ2-7; D is undetermined. The CDR3 has 13 amino acids. Germline values: CDR1 SGHNT, CDR2 YENEEA. V was cut by 2 bases and J by 0 bases, with 5 bases left in between. The CDR3 loop reads CASSLRPSYEQYF. In DNA form, the CDR3 reads TGTGCCAGCAGCTTAAGGCCCTCCTACGAGCAGTACTTC.

The chain combines TRBV9 with TRBJ1-4; D gene ambiguous. Germline V gene data show CDR1 as SGDLS and CDR2 as YYNGEE. Trimming took off 0 bases at V and 7 bases at J, with 10 bases between the two ends. This CDR3 is 14 amino acids long. DNA for the CDR3: TGTGCCAGCAGCGTAGGAACCGAGGGTGAAAAACTGTTTTTT. Translating it yields CASSVGTEGEKLFF.

Only a few counts were recorded for this clone. The V and J genes are TRBV5-1 and TRBJ1-6; TRBD1 aligns across 9 bases. Germline CDR1 and CDR2: SGHRS and YFSETQ. The CDR3 loop spans 14 amino acids. The trim removed 3 bases at V and 7 bases at J, leaving 2 bases unmatched. CDR3 sequence: CASSSGQGNSPLHF. CDR3 DNA sequence: TGCGCCAGCAGCTCCGGACAGGGGAATTCACCCCTCCACTTT.

The chain employs TRBV4-3 and TRBJ1-2; possible D gene TRBD1, 6 bases. This CDR3 has 15 amino acids. Trimming stripped 0 bases from V and 8 bases from J, with 16 bases between. The germline gives CDR1 LGHNA, CDR2 YSLEER. The CDR3 region is CASSQDLRGVEGYTF. DNA of the CDR3: TGCGCCAGCAGCCAAGATTTAAGGGGGGTAGAAGGCTACACCTTC.

V and J are TRBV6-5 and TRBJ1-1; D call uncertain. The V end lost 4 bases, the J end lost 12 bases, and 18 bases lay between the germline ends. CDR3 length: 13 amino acids. Germline CDR1 reads MNHEY; CDR2 reads SVGAGI. The CDR3 bases are TGTGCCAGCAGTTTACAAGGCGGACGGGAATCTTTCTTT. It encodes CASSLQGGRESFF.

The V gene is TRBV10-2, the J gene TRBJ2-5; D is possibly TRBD1 (6 bases). The CDR3 consists of 13 residues. Germline V gives CDR1 WSHSY, CDR2 SAAADI. The V end was cut by 8 bases, the J end by 2 bases, with 12 bases between. CDR3 DNA: TGCGCCAGCGGGGGACACCAACAAGAGACCCAGTACTTC. Protein product: CASGGHQQETQYF.

The J gene is TRBJ2-7, the V gene TRBV5-1; D is unresolved. There are 14 residues in the CDR3. The ends were cut back, 0 bases at V and 3 bases at J, with 10 bases in the middle. From germline, CDR1 is SGHRS and CDR2 YFSETQ. The CDR3 nucleotides are TGCGCCAGCAGCTTGGCCTCGGGCAGCTACGAGCAGTACTTC. Translation: CASSLASGSYEQYF.

The chain couples TRBV9 to TRBJ2-7; 11 bases line up with TRBD1. This CDR3 is 16 amino acids long. Germline V CDR1 and CDR2: SGDLS, YYNGEE. The V segment lost 3 bases and the J segment 7 bases; nucleotides outside the gene matches: 12. DNA for the CDR3: TGTGCCAGCAGCGATACACCGGGACAGGGGGAAGGGGAGCAGTACTTC. Residues: CASSDTPGQGEGEQYF.

Within the sample, this clone is medium-sized. This rearrangement joins TRBV7-8 to TRBJ2-3; a weak D match, TRBD2 (7 bases). Trimming left V 5 bases short and J 6 bases short, with 18 bases between. This CDR3 has 15 residues. CDR1 is SGHVS and CDR2 is FQNEAQ in the germline V gene. The CDR3 coding sequence is TGTGCCAGCAGCGTTTTGGGGGGGCTCGCGGATACGCAGTATTTT. Translation gives CASSVLGGLADTQYF.

The chain has TRBV9 and TRBJ2-1; a weak D match, TRBD1 (6 bases). Trimming cost V 4 bases and J 7 bases, with 12 bases left between them. Per the germline V gene, CDR1 is SGDLS and CDR2 is YYNGEE. This CDR3 is built from 13 residues. CDR3: CASSTGQRNEQFF. CDR3 DNA sequence: TGTGCCAGCAGCACTGGACAGAGGAATGAGCAGTTCTTC.

The chain employs TRBV5-1 and TRBJ1-1; D gene ambiguous. V was trimmed by 4 bases and J by 1 base, leaving 14 bases between them. The CDR3 consists of 15 residues. The germline CDR1 and CDR2 sequences are SGHRS and YFSETQ. The CDR3: CASSLRLDPNTEAFF. CDR3 in DNA: TGCGCCAGCAGCCTTAGACTGGACCCGAACACTGAAGCTTTCTTT. The variable domain in full, completed from reference TRBV5-1 and TRBJ1-1, reads KAGVTQTPRYLIKTRGQQVTLSCSPISGHRSVSWYQQTPGQGLQFLFEYFSETQRNKGNFPGRFSGRQFSNSRSEMNVSTLELGDSALYLCASSLRLDPNTEAFFGQGTRLTVV.

The chain combines TRBV29-1 with TRBJ1-4; tentatively, D is TRBD1 (6 bases). Germline lookup yields CDR1 SQVTM and CDR2 ANQGSEA. The CDR3 totals 13 residues. Trimming left V 5 bases short and J 4 bases short, with 11 bases between. CDR3 sequence: CSVLQGLNEKLFF. In DNA form, the CDR3 reads TGCAGCGTTCTACAGGGCCTTAATGAAAAACTGTTTTTT.

DNA for the CDR3: TGTGCCAGCAGTTCCTACTACGGGAGCGGGAGTTCACCCCTCCACTTT. Translation: CASSSYYGSGSSPLHF. V is TRBV6-5 and J is TRBJ1-6, with no clear D. V was shortened by 4 bases and J by 9 bases, with 19 bases between the two germline ends. CDR3 length: 16 residues. The germline V gene encodes CDR1 MNHEY and CDR2 SVGAGI.

The V gene is TRBV19, the J gene TRBJ1-1, with D unclear. This CDR3 region has 12 residues. V gave up 4 bases and J gave up 4 bases, with 7 bases separating them. Germline V CDR1 and CDR2: LNHDA, SQIVND (reference sequence). DNA for the CDR3: TGTGCCAGTAGTAATCCGGGCACTGAAGCTTTCTTT. Its translation: CASSNPGTEAFF. The complete variable domain, with remaining parts taken from reference TRBV19 and TRBJ1-1, reads DGGITQSPKYLFRKEGQNVTLSCEQNLNHDAMYWYRQDPGQGLRLIYYSQIVNDFQKGDIAEGYSVSREKKESFPLTVTSAQKNPTAFYLCASSNPGTEAFFGQGTRLTVV.

V is TRBV9 and J is TRBJ2-5, with D possibly matching TRBD2 (5 bases). Per germline, CDR1 SGDLS and CDR2 YYNGEE. This CDR3 has 13 amino acids. Trimming left V 7 bases short and J 5 bases short, with 15 bases between. CDR3: CASASPGLETQYF. The CDR3 bases are TGTGCCAGCGCTAGCCCGGGGTTGGAGACCCAGTACTTC. Supplemented by reference TRBV9 and TRBJ2-5, the full variable domain reads DSGVTQTPKHLITATGQRVTLRCSPRSGDLSVYWYQQSLDQGLQFLIQYYNGEERAKGNILERFSAQQFPDLHSELNLSSLELGDSALYFCASASPGLETQYFGPGTRLLVL.

V gene TRBV15 combines with J gene TRBJ1-2, with a possible D match to TRBD1 (6 bases). The CDR3 consists of 15 residues. CDR1 is LNHNV, CDR2 YYDKDF, per germline (reference sequence). V was shortened by 0 bases and J by 2 bases, with 10 bases between the two germline ends. The CDR3 DNA reads as TGTGCCACCAGCAGAGAGCAGGGGTCAAACTATGGCTACACCTTC. Translating it yields CATSREQGSNYGYTF.

This chain uses TRBV18 with TRBJ1-1; D is ambiguous. This CDR3 has 14 residues. CDR1 and CDR2 from the germline V gene are KGHSH and LQKENI. V was trimmed by 6 bases and J by 7 bases, leaving 18 bases between them. CDR3 in amino acids: CASSSEGGEGEAFF. In nucleotides, the CDR3 is TGTGCCAGCTCCTCCGAGGGCGGGGAGGGTGAAGCTTTCTTT.

The V gene is TRBV28, the J gene TRBJ2-3; TRBD2 matches at 9 bases. The CDR3 loop spans 16 amino acids. Germline assignment: CDR1 MDHEN and CDR2 SYDVKM. J was trimmed by 2 bases and V by 3 bases; bases with no gene match: 6. CDR3: CASSLASGELTDTQYF. The CDR3 DNA reads TGTGCCAGCAGTTTGGCTAGCGGGGAGCTCACAGATACGCAGTATTTT.

The chain is built from TRBV11-2 and TRBJ2-2, with 10 bases lining up with TRBD2. J gave up 3 bases and V 4 bases, and 5 bases lay outside the gene matches. The CDR3 sequence is 16 residues long. Germline CDR1 and CDR2: SGHAT and FQNNGV. The CDR3: CASSSASGRDTGELFF. For the CDR3, the DNA is TGTGCCAGCAGCTCCGCTAGCGGGAGAGACACCGGGGAGCTGTTTTTT.

The J gene is TRBJ2-3, the V gene TRBV11-3, with 12 bases lining up with TRBD2. Per germline, CDR1 SGHNT and CDR2 YENEEA. The V segment lost 5 bases and the J segment 2 bases; nucleotides outside the gene matches: 5. The CDR3 loop spans 16 amino acids. The CDR3 region is CASSGGLAGNTDTQYF. The CDR3 DNA sequence: TGTGCCAGCAGCGGAGGACTAGCGGGGAACACAGATACGCAGTATTTT.

The chain couples TRBV18 to TRBJ2-3, with a weak D call TRBD1 (6 bases). CDR1 and CDR2 from the germline V gene are KGHSH and LQKENI. With 4 bases removed from V and 0 bases from J, the gap between germline ends came to 11 bases. The CDR3 is made up of 15 amino acids. The CDR3 loop is CASSLLQGSTDTQYF. The CDR3 nucleotides read TGTGCCAGCTCACTACTACAGGGTAGCACAGATACGCAGTATTTT.

The chain carries TRBV29-1 and TRBJ2-6, with D possibly matching TRBD2 (5 bases). The V end lost 5 bases, the J end lost 0 bases, and 8 bases lay between the germline ends. The CDR3 contains 14 residues. The germline CDR1 and CDR2 sequences are SQVTM and ANQGSEA. The CDR3 nucleotides are TGCAGCGTTAAGGACTCCTCTGGGGCCAACGTCCTGACTTTC. Amino acid sequence: CSVKDSSGANVLTF.

This clone was seen once. The chain joins TRBV5-6 to TRBJ1-4; D call uncertain. The length of the CDR3 is 16 residues. CDR1 and CDR2 from the germline V gene are SGHDT and YYEEEE. V shed 0 bases and J shed 8 bases, with 17 bases lying between them. CDR3 bases: TGTGCCAGCAGCTTGGCCAGCGGAGGGTCGGTGGAAAAACTGTTTTTT. It is translated as CASSLASGGSVEKLFF.

The V and J genes are TRBV9 and TRBJ2-1, with a weak D call TRBD2 (6 bases). V gave up 3 bases and J gave up 0 bases, with 10 bases separating them. This CDR3 comprises 15 residues. Germline values: CDR1 SGDLS, CDR2 YYNGEE. The CDR3 loop reads CASSDSGISYNEQFF. The CDR3 nucleotides are TGTGCCAGCAGCGATAGCGGAATCTCCTACAATGAGCAGTTCTTC. Combining the CDR3 with reference TRBV9 and TRBJ2-1 gives the whole variable domain DSGVTQTPKHLITATGQRVTLRCSPRSGDLSVYWYQQSLDQGLQFLIQYYNGEERAKGNILERFSAQQFPDLHSELNLSSLELGDSALYFCASSDSGISYNEQFFGPGTRLTVL.

This chain uses TRBV9 with TRBJ1-6; D perhaps matches TRBD1 (5 bases). The CDR3 runs to 14 residues. V was shortened by 0 bases and J by 5 bases, with 6 bases between the two germline ends. Germline CDR1 reads SGDLS; CDR2 reads YYNGEE. As DNA, the CDR3 is TGTGCCAGCAGCGTAGGACAGAATAATTCACCCCTCCACTTT. This sequence encodes CASSVGQNNSPLHF.